The 8 T cell receptor beta chains listed next were all sequenced from one sample in a study of T cell clonality in common variable immunodeficiency. Some clones are missing from TCRdb's copy, which holds only in-frame ones; the method was immunoSEQ multiplex PCR. This sample comprises 75,000 to 85,000 clones, none seen once only. The sample consisted of peripheral blood mononuclear cells. The receptor set was obtained from a person aged 18-69 years in good health.

On this clone itself: The observed sequence ends 3 residues before the CDR3 terminus, with the missing tail filled in from the germline J gene. The V call is TRBV5-1, the J call TRBJ1-2; 7 nucleotides agree with TRBD1. Per germline, CDR1 SGHRS and CDR2 YFSETQ. J gave up 3 bases and V 3 bases, and 2 bases lay outside the gene matches. The CDR3 is 13 amino acids. CDR3 region: CASSYTGDYGYTF. The DNA read from the CDR3 is TGCGCCAGCAGCTACACAGGGGACTATGGC.

Ten or more counts support this clone. Read sequence stops 3 residues before the CDR3 end, and the germline J gene provides the missing end. The V and J genes are TRBV7-6 and TRBJ1-5; the D gene is possibly TRBD1 (5 bases). The germline V gene has CDR1 SGHVS and CDR2 FNYEAQ. V gave up 3 bases and J gave up 3 bases, with 6 bases separating them. The CDR3 sequence is 13 residues long. CDR3 region: CASSFGANQPQHF. The CDR3 bases that were read are TGTGCCAGCAGCTTTGGGGCCAATCAGCCC.

Many counts were recorded for this clone. The read finishes 3 residues shy of the CDR3 end, and the germline J gene is used to complete it. The genes are TRBV11-2 and TRBJ2-3, with 9 bases matching TRBD2. The CDR3 runs 15 residues. Germline V gene data show CDR1 as SGHAT and CDR2 as FQNNGV. With V trimmed by 0 bases and J by 6 bases, 4 bases remained unmatched. CDR3 DNA (partial): TGTGCCAGCAGCTTAGACCCCGGACTAGCGGATACG. Protein sequence: CASSLDPGLADT. Given in full, the CDR3 is CASSLDPGLADTQYF.

This clone was detected many times. Sequencing ends 3 residues short of the CDR3 end; the germline J gene provides the rest. The chain links TRBV29-1 to TRBJ1-2; 8 bases fit TRBD1. V was pared by 5 bases and J by 2 bases, with 4 bases of the junction left unmatched. This CDR3 contains 13 residues. CDR1 is SQVTM, CDR2 ANQGSEA, per germline. The CDR3 bases that were read are TGCAGCGTTTCCCGGGACAGGAACTATGGC. It specifies CSVSRDRNYG. The complete CDR3 sequence is CSVSRDRNYGYTF.

This clone was recorded at least ten times. The read ends 3 residues shy of where the CDR3 ends; the end is completed using the germline J gene. The chain employs TRBV5-6 and TRBJ2-7; tentative D call: TRBD1 (6 bases). Trimming removed 2 bases at V and 0 bases at J, with 12 bases between. The CDR3 runs to 15 residues. Germline V lookup: CDR1 SGHDT, CDR2 YYEEEE. Incomplete CDR3 DNA: TGTGCCAGCAGCTTAGTACAGGGATCCTCCTACGAG. Its translation: CASSLVQGSSYE. The whole CDR3 region reads CASSLVQGSSYEQYF.

This clone has a count of ten or more. The read terminates 3 residues before the CDR3 end, so the remaining end is supplied by the germline J gene. The chain has TRBV20-1 and TRBJ1-2; no clear D. CDR1 DFQATT and CDR2 SNEGSKA come from the germline V gene (reference sequence). This CDR3 has 15 residues. The sequenced CDR3 bases are TGCAGTGCTAGCCCGCAGGCGGGAGGGCCGCTCGAT. This translates into CSASPQAGGPLD. The full-length CDR3 reads as CSASPQAGGPLDYTF.

This clone was counted ten times or more. From the germline J gene comes the end of the CDR3, since the read stops 3 residues before it. This chain uses TRBV7-3 with TRBJ2-2; 9 positions agree with TRBD2. V lost 3 bases, J lost 7 bases, and 6 bases stayed unmatched. The CDR3 totals 15 residues. CDR1 is SGHTA, CDR2 FQGTGA, per germline. The covered CDR3 bases are TGTGCCAGCAGCTTTGGTGGGACTAGCAACGGGGAG. This encodes CASSFGGTSNGE. In full, the CDR3 reads CASSFGGTSNGELFF.

In this sample, this clone turned up many times. Coverage ceases 3 residues before the CDR3 finishes, and the germline J gene fills in the end. The chain recombines TRBV6-2 or TRBV6-3 with TRBJ2-3; D is ambiguous. Germline loops: CDR1 MNHEY, CDR2 SVGEGT. CDR3 length equals 11 residues. Trimming removed 6 bases from V and 3 bases from J, with 4 bases in between. CDR3 DNA (partial): TGTGCCAGCAGCAAAACAGATACG. It specifies CASSKTDT. The whole CDR3 protein reads CASSKTDTQYF.